This T cell receptor (beta chain) appears in the sequencing data of a study of monozygotic twins with inflammatory bowel disease. Germline V gives CDR1 MGHDK, CDR2 SYGVNS. This CDR3 spans 15 amino acids. TCRdb re-called the 5' RACE reads; every CDR3 protein appears as one record, without DNA. This sample's clone table lists some 170,000 distinct CDR3 sequences. The rearrangement joins TRBV25-1 to TRBJ1-2; there is no DNA to check the TCRdb D call of TRBD1. Sequencing was carried out using blood. The receptor was isolated from a human donor with ulcerative colitis or Crohn's disease, or a healthy co-twin of an affected twin (not recorded which). CDR3 sequence: CASSDRQGVVYGYTF.